Listed here is a single TCR beta chain. Its target antigen remains unknown. Base qualities were left out, and no much larger clone turns up one base away. This sample stems from a study of blood T cell repertoires in COVID-19 (dated by TCRdb to the early 2020s). For the wider study: Collaborator samples came from the United States, Italy and Spain and covered acute and convalescent phases of COVID-19. The material from the prospective study consisted of cDNA or gDNA derived from T cells, B-cell-depleted T cells, or PBMCs. Subjects who had been exposed to COVID-19, were actively infected with it, or had recovered from it provided the deeply sampled blood TCRbeta repertoires that made up the dataset. The repertoires were released in a freely available public database intended as a resource for research on the immune response to SARS-CoV-2. Samples were obtained from the ongoing ImmuneRACE study (first 160 participants) and from about 1,300 subjects provided by 6 global collaborators. Sample metadata almost always included a de-identified subject ID, COVID-19 status, age in years and sex. Where available, HLA class I and class II types were taken from metadata supplied by the sample provider and were not determined by assay-based typing. Study-wide conclusions, independent of this receptor: The quantity of clinical and demographic metadata differed by source and by participant and was supplied without curation.

The collaborating institutions used their own protocols to collect whole blood in K2EDTA tubes. Collaborator samples were shipped for TCRbeta analysis as frozen whole blood, isolated PBMCs, or DNA extracted from either sample type. The immunoSEQ Assay, a bias-controlled multiplex PCR, was used to amplify TCRbeta CDR3 regions from genomic DNA. On the study's bioinformatics: The number of nucleated cells in each sample was estimated from the amplification of reference gene primers within the assay. To quantify the absolute abundance of each unique TCRbeta CDR3 rearrangement, sequence reads were collapsed and filtered. For each sample, productive Simpson clonality was calculated as the square root of Simpson's diversity index across productive rearrangements. What TCRdb holds here is the immuneACCESS table cut down to in-frame rearrangements. Part of the clones is not present; checked against another copy, under half of the missing clones reflect an unresolved V gene, and the others are unexplained. The DNA gave D and trimming, while V, J and clone size come from that table. For this sample there are about 190,000 clones; roughly 80% appear just once. The ten largest clones capture around 21% of the sample.

Input material: peripheral blood. The sequence was collected from a human donor in a cohort sampled during active COVID-19.

CDR3 region: CASSLEPRGNEQFF. The DNA reads as follows: TGTGCCAGCAGCTTAGAACCCCGAGGGAATGAGCAGTTCTTC. This chain joins TRBV7-2 to TRBJ2-1, with a tentative D gene TRBD2 over 5 matching bases. Deletion took 1 base off V and 7 bases off J, with a span of 11 bases between the germline ends. Looking up the germline V gene yields CDR1 SGHTA and CDR2 FQGNSA. CDR3 length: 14 amino acids, cysteine to phenylalanine. The entry retains the CDR3 DNA only, 42 bases that are in frame from base 1.